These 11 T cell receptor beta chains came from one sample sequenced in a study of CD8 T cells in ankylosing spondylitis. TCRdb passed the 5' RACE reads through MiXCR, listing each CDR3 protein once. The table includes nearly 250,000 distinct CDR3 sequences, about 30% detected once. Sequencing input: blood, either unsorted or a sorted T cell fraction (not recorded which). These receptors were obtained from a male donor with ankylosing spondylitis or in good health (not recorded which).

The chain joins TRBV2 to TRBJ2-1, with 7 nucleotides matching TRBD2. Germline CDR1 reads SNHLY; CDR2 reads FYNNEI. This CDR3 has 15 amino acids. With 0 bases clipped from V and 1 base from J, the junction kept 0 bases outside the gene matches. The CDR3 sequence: CASSEARGSYNEQFF. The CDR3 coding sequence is TGTGCCAGCAGTGAAGCGCGGGGGTCCTACAATGAGCAGTTCTTC.

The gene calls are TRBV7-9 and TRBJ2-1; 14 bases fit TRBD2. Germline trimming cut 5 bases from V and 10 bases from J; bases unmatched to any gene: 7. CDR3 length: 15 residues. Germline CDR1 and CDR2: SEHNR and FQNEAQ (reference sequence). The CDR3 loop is CASSVTSGGVQEQFF. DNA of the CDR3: TGTGCCAGCAGCGTGACTAGCGGGGGGGTGCAGGAGCAGTTCTTC.

The CDR3 DNA sequence: TGCAGTGCGAAACCAGACAGGCTCTACGAGCAGTACTTC. Encoded protein: CSAKPDRLYEQYF. The chain is built from TRBV20-1 and TRBJ2-7, with D possibly matching TRBD1 (6 bases). Germline V gene data show CDR1 as DFQATT and CDR2 as SNEGSKA (reference sequence). There are 13 residues in the CDR3. Deletions cut 6 bases from V and 3 bases from J, with 15 bases between.

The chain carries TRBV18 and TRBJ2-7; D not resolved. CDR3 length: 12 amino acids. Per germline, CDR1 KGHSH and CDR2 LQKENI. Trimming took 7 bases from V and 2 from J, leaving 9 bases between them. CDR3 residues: CASLRQTYEQYF. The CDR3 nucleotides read TGTGCCAGCTTACGGCAGACCTACGAGCAGTACTTC. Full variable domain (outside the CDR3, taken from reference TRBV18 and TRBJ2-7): NAGVMQNPRHLVRRRGQEARLRCSPMKGHSHVYWYRQLPEEGLKFMVYLQKENIIDESGMPKERFSAEFPKEGPSILRIQQVVRGDSAAYFCASLRQTYEQYFGPGTRLTVT.

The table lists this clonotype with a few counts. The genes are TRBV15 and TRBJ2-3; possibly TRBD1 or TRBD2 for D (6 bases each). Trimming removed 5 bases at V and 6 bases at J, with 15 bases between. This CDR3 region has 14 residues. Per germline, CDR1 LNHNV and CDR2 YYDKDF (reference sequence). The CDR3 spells CATSLLKGGDTQYF. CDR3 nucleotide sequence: TGTGCCACCAGCCTCCTAAAAGGGGGGGATACGCAGTATTTT. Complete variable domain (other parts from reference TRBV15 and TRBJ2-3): DAMVIQNPRYQVTQFGKPVTLSCSQTLNHNVMYWYQQKSSQAPKLLFHYYDKDFNNEADTPDNFQSRRPNTSFCFLDIRSPGLGDTAMYLCATSLLKGGDTQYFGPGTRLTVL.

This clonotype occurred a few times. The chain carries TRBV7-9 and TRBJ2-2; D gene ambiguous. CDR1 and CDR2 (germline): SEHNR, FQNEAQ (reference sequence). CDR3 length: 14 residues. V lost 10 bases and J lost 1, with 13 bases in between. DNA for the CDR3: TGTGCCACCTACTTTCGGTGGAACACCGGGGAGCTGTTTTTT. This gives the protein CATYFRWNTGELFF.

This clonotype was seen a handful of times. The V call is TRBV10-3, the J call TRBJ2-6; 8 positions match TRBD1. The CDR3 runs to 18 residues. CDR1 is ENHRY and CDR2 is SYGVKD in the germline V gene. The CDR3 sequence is CATRPQGAPSPGANVLTF. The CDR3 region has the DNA TGTGCTACCAGACCGCAGGGGGCCCCTTCCCCTGGGGCCAACGTCCTGACTTTC.

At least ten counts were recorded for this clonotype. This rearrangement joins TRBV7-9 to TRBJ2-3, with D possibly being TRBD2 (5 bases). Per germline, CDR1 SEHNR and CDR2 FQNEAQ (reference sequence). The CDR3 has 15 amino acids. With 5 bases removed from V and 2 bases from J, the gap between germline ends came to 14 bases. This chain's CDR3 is CASSAASGSTDTQYF. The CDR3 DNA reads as TGTGCCAGCAGCGCGGCCAGCGGATCCACAGATACGCAGTATTTT.

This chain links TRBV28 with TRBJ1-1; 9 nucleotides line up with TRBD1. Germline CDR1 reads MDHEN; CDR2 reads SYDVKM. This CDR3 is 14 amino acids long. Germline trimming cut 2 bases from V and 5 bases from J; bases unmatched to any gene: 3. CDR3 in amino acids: CASSLTGGLTEAFF. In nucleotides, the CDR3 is TGTGCCAGCAGTTTAACAGGGGGCTTGACTGAAGCTTTCTTT.

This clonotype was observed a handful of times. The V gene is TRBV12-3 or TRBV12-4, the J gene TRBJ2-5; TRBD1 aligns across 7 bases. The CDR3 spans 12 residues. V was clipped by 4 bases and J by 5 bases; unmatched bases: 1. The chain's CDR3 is CASSSDRETQYF. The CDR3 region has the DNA TGTGCCAGCAGTTCGGACAGGGAGACCCAGTACTTC.

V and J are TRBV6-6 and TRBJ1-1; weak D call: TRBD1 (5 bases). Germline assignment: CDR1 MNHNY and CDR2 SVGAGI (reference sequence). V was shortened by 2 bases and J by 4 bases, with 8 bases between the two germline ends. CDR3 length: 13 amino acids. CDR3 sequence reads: CASSYAGGTEAFF. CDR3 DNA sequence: TGTGCCAGCAGTTACGCTGGGGGCACTGAAGCTTTCTTT.